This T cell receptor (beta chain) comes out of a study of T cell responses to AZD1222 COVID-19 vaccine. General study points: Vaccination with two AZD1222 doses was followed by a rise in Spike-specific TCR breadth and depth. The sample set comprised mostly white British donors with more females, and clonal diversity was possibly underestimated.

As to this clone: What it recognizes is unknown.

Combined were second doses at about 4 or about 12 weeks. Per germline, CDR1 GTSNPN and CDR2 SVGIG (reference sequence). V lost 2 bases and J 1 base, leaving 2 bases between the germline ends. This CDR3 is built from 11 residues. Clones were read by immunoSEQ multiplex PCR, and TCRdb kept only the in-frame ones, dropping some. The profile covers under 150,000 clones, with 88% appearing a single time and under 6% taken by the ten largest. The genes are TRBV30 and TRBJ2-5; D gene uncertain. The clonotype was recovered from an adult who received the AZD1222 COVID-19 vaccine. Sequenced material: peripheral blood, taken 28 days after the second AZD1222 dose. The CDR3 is CAWSLQETQYF. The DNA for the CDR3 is TGTGCCTGGAGTCTCCAAGAGACCCAGTACTTC.